The next 14 T cell receptor beta chains were all read from a single sample in a study of blood T cell repertoires in COVID-19. This table comes from immunoSEQ multiplex PCR, and its TCRdb copy is limited to in-frame clones, with some not included. The sample has some 150,000 clones, around 90% seen once. The specimen sequenced was peripheral blood. The receptors come from a woman aged 60-75 years who had recovered from COVID-19.

V is TRBV4-2 and J is TRBJ2-1, with D perhaps TRBD1 (5 bases). The V end lost 1 base, the J end lost 5 bases, and 6 bases lay between the germline ends. The CDR3 totals 13 residues. Germline V CDR1 and CDR2: LGHNA, YNFKEQ. CDR3 nucleotides: TGTGCCAGCAGCCAAGCAGGGAACAATGAGCAGTTCTTC. It is translated as CASSQAGNNEQFF.

This clone turned up a few times. The chain recombines TRBV19 with TRBJ1-2; D unresolved. CDR1 is LNHDA and CDR2 is SQIVND in the germline V gene (reference sequence). CDR3 size: 12 residues. With 4 bases removed from V and 4 bases from J, the gap between germline ends came to 7 bases. The DNA of the CDR3 is TGTGCCAGTAGTAGGCTTACCTATGGCTACACCTTC. This translates into CASSRLTYGYTF. Full variable domain (rest looked up from reference TRBV19 and TRBJ1-2): DGGITQSPKYLFRKEGQNVTLSCEQNLNHDAMYWYRQDPGQGLRLIYYSQIVNDFQKGDIAEGYSVSREKKESFPLTVTSAQKNPTAFYLCASSRLTYGYTFGSGTRLTVV.

The rearrangement joins TRBV9 to TRBJ1-2, with TRBD1 matching over 8 bases. J lost 2 bases, V lost 0 bases, and 9 bases had no gene match. There are 17 residues in the CDR3. Germline CDR1 is SGDLS and CDR2 is YYNGEE. The CDR3: CASSVEGRTGRNYGYTF. The CDR3 bases are TGTGCCAGCAGCGTAGAGGGGAGGACAGGGAGAAACTATGGCTACACCTTC.

This clone was seen only a few times. The DNA of the CDR3 is TGTGCCAGCAGCTTAGGGCAGGGGATAAAAGAGACCCAGTACTTC. It codes for CASSLGQGIKETQYF. V and J are TRBV7-7 and TRBJ2-5; perhaps TRBD1 as D (6 bases). Deletions cut 1 base from V and 3 bases from J, with 12 bases between. Per the germline V gene, CDR1 is SSHAT and CDR2 is FNYEAQ (reference sequence). The CDR3 length is 15 residues.

The chain recombines TRBV9 with TRBJ2-3, with 9 bases matching TRBD2. CDR1 and CDR2 (germline): SGDLS, YYNGEE. V lost 0 bases to trimming and J lost 2 bases; unmatched junction nucleotides: 4. CDR3 size: 16 residues. The CDR3, as DNA: TGTGCCAGCAGCGTAGGGTCTAGCGGGGACACAGATACGCAGTATTTT. Its protein is CASSVGSSGDTDTQYF.

The rearrangement uses TRBV4-3 and TRBJ2-7; the D is unclear. V lost 2 bases to trimming and J lost 0 bases, with 5 bases between them. This CDR3 comprises 13 residues. Germline V CDR1 and CDR2: LGHNA, YSLEER. The CDR3 DNA reads as TGCGCCAGCAGCCAAAGCGTCTCCTACGAGCAGTACTTC. Its protein product is CASSQSVSYEQYF.

This chain links TRBV6-5 with TRBJ2-1; 7 nucleotides line up with TRBD1. The CDR3 spans 16 residues. The germline gives CDR1 MNHEY, CDR2 SVGAGI. Trimming took 4 bases from V and 9 from J; bases not matched to a gene: 15. The CDR3 here is CASSSPALTGAGEQFF. The CDR3 DNA reads as TGTGCCAGCAGTTCACCCGCGCTAACAGGGGCCGGTGAGCAGTTCTTC.

The V gene is TRBV11-3, the J gene TRBJ1-3, with D hard to call. V lost 5 bases, J lost 1 base, and 12 bases lay in between. This CDR3 is built from 15 residues. From germline, CDR1 is SGHNT and CDR2 YENEEA. CDR3 DNA: TGTGCCAGCAGCCTTTCGGGATTATCTGGAAACACCATATATTTT. It translates to CASSLSGLSGNTIYF.

The chain joins TRBV5-4 to TRBJ1-1; the D gene is possibly TRBD1 (5 bases). Germline loops: CDR1 SGHNT, CDR2 YYREEE (reference sequence). The V end was cut by 4 bases, the J end by 1 base, with 11 bases between. The CDR3 contains 14 residues. This CDR3 reads CASSVRGSNTEAFF. In DNA, the CDR3 is TGTGCCAGCAGCGTTAGGGGATCGAACACTGAAGCTTTCTTT. The complete variable domain, with remaining parts taken from reference TRBV5-4 and TRBJ1-1, reads ETGVTQSPTHLIKTRGQQVTLRCSSQSGHNTVSWYQQALGQGPQFIFQYYREEENGRGNFPPRFSGLQFPNYSSELNVNALELDDSALYLCASSVRGSNTEAFFGQGTRLTVV.

This clone has a single count. The V call is TRBV28, the J call TRBJ1-1, with D possibly TRBD1 on 6 matching bases. Germline CDR1 is MDHEN and CDR2 is SYDVKM. Trimming pared 2 bases from V and 6 bases from J, leaving 16 bases between. The CDR3 loop spans 15 amino acids. CDR3 in amino acids: CASSLLPDRKPEAFF. CDR3 DNA: TGTGCCAGCAGTTTACTCCCGGACAGAAAGCCTGAAGCTTTCTTT.

The chain has TRBV19 and TRBJ1-5; the D gene is possibly TRBD1 (6 bases). The CDR3 is 17 amino acids. Germline assignment: CDR1 LNHDA and CDR2 SQIVND (reference sequence). The ends were cut back, 4 bases at V and 0 bases at J, with 16 bases in the middle. CDR3 in amino acids: CASSTRQEPFSNQPQHF. The DNA of the CDR3 is TGTGCCAGTAGTACGAGACAGGAACCGTTTAGCAATCAGCCCCAGCATTTT.

This clone has a handful of counts. The chain is built from TRBV5-1 and TRBJ2-2, with a tentative D call TRBD2 (6 bases). The CDR3 extends over 16 amino acids. Germline V CDR1 and CDR2: SGHRS, YFSETQ. V lost 3 bases and J lost 4, with 16 bases in between. This CDR3 reads CASSSNQAGGTGELFF. CDR3 sequence (DNA): TGCGCCAGCAGCTCAAACCAAGCCGGGGGCACCGGGGAGCTGTTTTTT.

J is TRBJ1-1 and V is TRBV5-1; D is undetermined. Trimming left V 4 bases short and J 2 bases short, with 18 bases between. CDR1 SGHRS and CDR2 YFSETQ come from the germline V gene. The CDR3 is 16 residues long. The CDR3 here is CASSPSWTYLNTEAFF. The CDR3 region has the DNA TGCGCCAGCAGCCCATCATGGACTTATCTTAACACTGAAGCTTTCTTT. The variable domain in full, completed from reference TRBV5-1 and TRBJ1-1, reads KAGVTQTPRYLIKTRGQQVTLSCSPISGHRSVSWYQQTPGQGLQFLFEYFSETQRNKGNFPGRFSGRQFSNSRSEMNVSTLELGDSALYLCASSPSWTYLNTEAFFGQGTRLTVV.

The chain couples TRBV5-6 to TRBJ2-7; TRBD1 aligns across 7 bases. Germline V gives CDR1 SGHDT, CDR2 YYEEEE. The CDR3 is made up of 12 amino acids. Losses at the gene ends were 4 bases for V and 8 bases for J; bases not matched to a gene: 6. The DNA for the CDR3 is TGTGCCAGCAGCCGGGACAGTCGGAAGCAGTACTTC. Its translation: CASSRDSRKQYF.